This T cell receptor beta chain derives from a study of shared clonotypes between healthy human individuals. Study processing details: Filtering differed for immunoSEQ, which gave only junction sequences without quality scores. The protocol was immunoSEQ multiplex PCR, while the TCRdb copy is restricted to in-frame clones and leaves out a portion. The DNA gave D and trimming, while V, J and clone size come from that table. The sample records 500,000 to 650,000 clones, around 81% being singletons. This CDR3 spans 16 amino acids. Germline-derived CDR1 and CDR2 are SGDLS and YYNGEE. The V and J ends lost 2 bases and 0 bases, in that order; junction bases with no gene match: 2. On this clone itself: Its antigen remains unidentified.

General study points: Donors were few, which limited the genetic and exposure-history diversity represented.

This rearrangement joins TRBV9 to TRBJ2-5; 12 bases map to TRBD2. Sequencing input: PBMCs. This sequence originates from a middle-aged woman in good health. Some clones in this sample may be carry-over from other donors' samples. The CDR3 sequence: CASSVGLAGYQETQYF. Written as DNA, the CDR3 is TGTGCCAGCAGCGTCGGACTAGCGGGGTACCAAGAGACCCAGTACTTC.